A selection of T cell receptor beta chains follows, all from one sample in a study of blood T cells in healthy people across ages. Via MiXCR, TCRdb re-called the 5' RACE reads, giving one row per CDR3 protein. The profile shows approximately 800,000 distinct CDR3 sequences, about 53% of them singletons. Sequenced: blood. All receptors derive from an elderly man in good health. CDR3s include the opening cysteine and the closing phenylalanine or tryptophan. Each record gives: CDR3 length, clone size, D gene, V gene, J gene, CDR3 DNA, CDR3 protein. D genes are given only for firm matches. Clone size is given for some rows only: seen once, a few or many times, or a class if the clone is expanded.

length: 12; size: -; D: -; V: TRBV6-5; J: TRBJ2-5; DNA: TGTGCCAGCATGGGGGGCCGGGAGGCCCAGTACTTC; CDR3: CASMGGREAQYF
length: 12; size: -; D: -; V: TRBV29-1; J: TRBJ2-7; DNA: TGCAGCGCAACCGAACAGGGGGGGGAGCAGTACTTC; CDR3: CSATEQGGEQYF
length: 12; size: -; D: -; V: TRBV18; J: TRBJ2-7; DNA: TGTGCCAGCTCACCGGGACCCGACGAGCAGTACTTC; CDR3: CASSPGPDEQYF
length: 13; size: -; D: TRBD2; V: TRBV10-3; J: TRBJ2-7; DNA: TGTGCCATTACTAGCGGGAGGTACTACGAGCAGTACTTC; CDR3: CAITSGRYYEQYF
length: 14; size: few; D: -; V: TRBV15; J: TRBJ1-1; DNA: TGTGCCACCAGCAGAGATTCGATGAACACTGAAGCTTTCTTT; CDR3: CATSRDSMNTEAFF
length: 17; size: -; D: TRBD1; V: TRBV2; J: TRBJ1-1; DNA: TGTGCCAGCGTTAGGGCAGGGGGCTTCGCTCGGAACACTGAAGCTTTCTTT; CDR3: CASVRAGGFARNTEAFF
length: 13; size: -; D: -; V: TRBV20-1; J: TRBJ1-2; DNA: TGCAGTGCTAGTTGGGGGGGAGACTATGGCTACACCTTC; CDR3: CSASWGGDYGYTF
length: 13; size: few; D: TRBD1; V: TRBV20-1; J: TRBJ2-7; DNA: TGCAGTGCCCTACGGACAGGGGCCTACGAGCAGTACTTC; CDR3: CSALRTGAYEQYF
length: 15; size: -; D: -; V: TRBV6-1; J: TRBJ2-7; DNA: TGTGCCAGCAGTGGATCTCAGGGGATAGGGTACGAGCAGTACTTC; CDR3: CASSGSQGIGYEQYF
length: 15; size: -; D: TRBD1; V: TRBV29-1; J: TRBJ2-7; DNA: TGCAGCGTTGAAGATCCCTGGACAGGGAAGTACGAGCAGTACTTC; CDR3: CSVEDPWTGKYEQYF
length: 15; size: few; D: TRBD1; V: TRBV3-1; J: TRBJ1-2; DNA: TGTGCCAGCAGCCATTTGGGGACAGCCGTCTATGGCTACACCTTC; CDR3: CASSHLGTAVYGYTF
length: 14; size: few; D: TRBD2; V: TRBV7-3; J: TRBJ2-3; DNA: TGTGCCAGCTCACAAGCGGGAGGTAGTGATACGCAGTATTTT; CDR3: CASSQAGGSDTQYF
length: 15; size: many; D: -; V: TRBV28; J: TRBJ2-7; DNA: TGTGCCAGCAGTTTATCCCGGACTGTAAACTACGAGCAGTACTTC; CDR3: CASSLSRTVNYEQYF
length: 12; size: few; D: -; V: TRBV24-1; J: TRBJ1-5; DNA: TGTGCCACCAGTGACCCCCTTGGGCCCCAGCATTTT; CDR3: CATSDPLGPQHF
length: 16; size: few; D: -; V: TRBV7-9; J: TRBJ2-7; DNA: TGTGCCAGCAGCTCGGTCGAGGGCCGCTCCTACAATGAGCAGTACTTC; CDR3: CASSSVEGRSYNEQYF
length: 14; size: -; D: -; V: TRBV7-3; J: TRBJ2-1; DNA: TGTGCCAGCAGCTTAAGCCCAGCGGTCAATGAGCAGTTCTTC; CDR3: CASSLSPAVNEQFF
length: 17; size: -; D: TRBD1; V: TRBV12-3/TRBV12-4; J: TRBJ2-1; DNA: TGTGCCAGCAGTTTACGGGCCGCCAGGGGGCTAAGAAATGAGCAGTTCTTC; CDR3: CASSLRAARGLRNEQFF
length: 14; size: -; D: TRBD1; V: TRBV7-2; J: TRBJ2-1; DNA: TGTGCCAGCAGCTACAGGGGTCCCTACAATGAGCAGTTCTTC; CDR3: CASSYRGPYNEQFF
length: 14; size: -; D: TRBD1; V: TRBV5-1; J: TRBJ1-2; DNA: TGCGCCAGCAGCTCCGGGACAGGGGGCGATGTCTACACCTTC; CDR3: CASSSGTGGDVYTF
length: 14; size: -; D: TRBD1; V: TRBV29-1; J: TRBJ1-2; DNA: TGCAGCGTCGATACAGGGGCTACAGGGAGCGGCTACACCTTC; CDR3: CSVDTGATGSGYTF
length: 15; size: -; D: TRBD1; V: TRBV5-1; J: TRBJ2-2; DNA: TGCGCCAGCAGCTCCTGGGACAGATCCTGGGGGGAGCTGTTTTTT; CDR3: CASSSWDRSWGELFF
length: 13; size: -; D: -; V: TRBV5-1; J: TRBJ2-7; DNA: TGCGCCAGCAGCTTCGTGGGCAGCAACGAGCAGTACTTC; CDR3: CASSFVGSNEQYF